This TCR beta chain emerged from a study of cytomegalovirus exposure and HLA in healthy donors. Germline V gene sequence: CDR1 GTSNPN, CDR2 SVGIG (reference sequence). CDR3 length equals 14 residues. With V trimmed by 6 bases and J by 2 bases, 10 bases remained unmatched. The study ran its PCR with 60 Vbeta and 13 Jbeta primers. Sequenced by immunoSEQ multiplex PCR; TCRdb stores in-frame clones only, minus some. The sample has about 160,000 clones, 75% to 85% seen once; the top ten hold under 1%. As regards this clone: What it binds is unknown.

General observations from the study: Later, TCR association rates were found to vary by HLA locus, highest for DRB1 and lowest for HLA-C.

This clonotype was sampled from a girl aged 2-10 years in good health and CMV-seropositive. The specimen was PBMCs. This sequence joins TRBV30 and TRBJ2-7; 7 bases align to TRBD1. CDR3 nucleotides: TGTGCCTGTACAGGGGTTGGGTCCCCCTACGAGCAGTACTTC. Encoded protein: CACTGVGSPYEQYF.